This T cell receptor beta chain was recovered during a study of blood T cells in healthy people across ages. Overall study findings and caveats: Roughly linear declines in TCR beta diversity per million T cells occurred with age.

This CDR3 is built from 16 residues. The J segment lost 2 bases and the V segment lost 3 bases, leaving 7 bases of the junction unmatched. Germline values: CDR1 LGHDT, CDR2 YNNKEL (reference sequence). The second PCR ran about 6 to 11 cycles with a sample-barcoded 5' primer and J-beta primers. Each cDNA molecule carried a tag from a template-switch adaptor that contained 12 random nucleotides. TCRdb itself ran the 5' RACE reads through MiXCR, one entry per CDR3 protein. The sample has 600,000 to 900,000 distinct CDR3 sequences; roughly 25% are singletons. The sample holds a few counts of this clonotype. What it recognizes is unknown. The same data also contributed to another study, on T cells of mothers and their children. That paper states: RNA was extracted, and all of it went into cDNA synthesis at roughly 1.6 ug per 15 ul. Second-round PCR products received sample barcodes and 2-4 random nucleotides from the M1S primer.

The sequenced sample was blood. The genes are TRBV3-1 and TRBJ1-2; 9 bases are a match to TRBD1. This clonotype was sampled from a boy under 18 in good health. CDR3 in amino acids: CASSHLTGGKNYGYTF. The CDR3 nucleotides read TGTGCCAGCAGCCATCTGACAGGGGGGAAGAACTATGGCTACACCTTC.